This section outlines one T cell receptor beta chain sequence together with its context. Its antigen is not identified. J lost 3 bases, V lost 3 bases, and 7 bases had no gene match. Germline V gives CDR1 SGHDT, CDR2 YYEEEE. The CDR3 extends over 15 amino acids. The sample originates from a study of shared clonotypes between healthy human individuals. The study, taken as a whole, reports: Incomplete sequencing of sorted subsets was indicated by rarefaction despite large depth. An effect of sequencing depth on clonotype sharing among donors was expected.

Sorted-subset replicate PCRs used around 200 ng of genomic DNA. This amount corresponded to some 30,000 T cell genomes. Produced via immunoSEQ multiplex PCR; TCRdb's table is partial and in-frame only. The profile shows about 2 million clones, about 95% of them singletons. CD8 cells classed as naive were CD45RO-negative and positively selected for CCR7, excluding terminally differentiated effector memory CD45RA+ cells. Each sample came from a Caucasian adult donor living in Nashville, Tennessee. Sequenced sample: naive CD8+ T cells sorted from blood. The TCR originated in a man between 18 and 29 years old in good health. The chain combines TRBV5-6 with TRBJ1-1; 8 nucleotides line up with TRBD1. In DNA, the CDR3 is TGTGCCAGCAGCTCGGACAGGGAGTCTGACACTGAAGCTTTCTTT. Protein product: CASSSDRESDTEAFF. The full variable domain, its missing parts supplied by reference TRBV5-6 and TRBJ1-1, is DAGVTQSPTHLIKTRGQQVTLRCSPKSGHDTVSWYQQALGQGPQFIFQYYEEEERQRGNFPDRFSGHQFPNYSSELNVNALLLGDSALYLCASSSDRESDTEAFFGQGTRLTVV.